This TCR beta chain was recorded in a study of CXCR3-negative and CXCR3-positive naive CD8 T cells (dated by TCRdb to about 2019). About the investigation overall: In total, some 130 million TRB reads were obtained, or roughly 1.5 +/- 0.3 million reads per library. Diversity and physicochemical repertoire analyses were performed on 11 donors pooled from two independent experiments. The TRBV-TRBJ cluster analysis covered naive subsets from about five donors and memory cells from 3 donors.

Overall study outcomes, separate from this receptor: Similar TRBV-TRBJ usage was shown by naive CXCR3-negative and CXCR3-positive cells from the same donor, whereas distinct patterns were shown by memory cells. Comparably high repertoire diversity was found in both naive subsets, whereas much lower repertoire diversity was found in memory CD8+ T cells. CXCR3 expression partially decreased after cryopreservation, so most assays used freshly isolated PBMCs. Because surface CD5, which is linked to self-reactivity in mice, was comparable between the naive subsets, TCR interaction strength was also inferred from the physicochemical properties of TRB CDR3s. Compared with CXCR3-negative naive cells, CXCR3-positive naive cells had TRB CDR3s with higher hydrophobicity (lower Kidera factor 4), lower energy, and higher strength and volume indices.

For every CD8+ T cell subset, some 310,000 cells were flow-sorted straight into RLT lysis buffer, and each subset was sorted in triplicate. To exclude memory contaminants, naive CD8+ T cells were stringently defined as CD45RO-CCR7+CD27+CD95-. Standard density gradient centrifugation was used to isolate peripheral blood mononuclear cells from buffy coats. A FACSAria III was used to flow-sort naive CXCR3-negative and CXCR3-positive CD8+ T cells. Total RNA was extracted from sorted cells with an RNeasy Mini Kit. TCRdb shows the sequencer as NextSeq 550. The Human TCR Profiling Kit (MiLaboratory) was used to prepare UMI-labeled 5' RACE TRB cDNA libraries. The full amount of extracted RNA was used for cDNA synthesis, and the full amount of resulting cDNA was used for PCR amplification. Libraries were prepared in parallel with an identical number of PCR cycles. From the authors' description of their analysis: With a minimum of two reads required per UMI, MIGEC and MiXCR pulled out about 50,000 +/- 10,000 unique UMI-labeled TRB cDNA molecules from each library. On average, each library contained approximately 40,000 +/- 10,000 functional in-frame TRB CDR3 nucleotide clonotypes without stop codons. After downsampling to 5000 UMI-labeled TRB molecules per sample, diversity metrics, including normalized Shannon-Wiener and Chao1, were computed in VDJtools. VDJtools computed clonotype-size-weighted physicochemical properties of the central five CDR3 residues: interaction energy, strength, volume and Kidera factor 4. The reads underwent TCRdb reprocessing, giving one record for each CDR3 protein sequence and no DNA. TCRdb, not the original authors, processed these V and J calls. The sample table records approximately 96,000 distinct CDR3 sequences. The top ten clones comprise roughly 1.1% of the sample.

Remarks on this clonotype: What this receptor recognizes is not known.

CDR1 and CDR2 were assigned from the germline V gene (reference sequence) as DFQATT and SNEGSKA. The CDR3 covers 15 residues, taking in both the cysteine and the phenylalanine. The DNA is unrecorded. Sequencing used naive CXCR3+ CD8+ T cells from blood. The sample's cell subset or site label, decoded: CD45RO-CCR7+CD27+CD95- naive CD8+ T cells expressing CXCR3 (TNR3+). This receptor was obtained from a human donor in good health. Some clones in this sample may be carry-over from other donors' samples. The V and J segments used are TRBV20-1 and TRBJ2-3. CDR3 sequence: CSASAMTGRTDTQYF.